The T cell receptor beta chain under discussion was sequenced for a study of T cell repertoires in cytomegalovirus infection. On the study more broadly: In public TCR beta signatures, there were indications of both CMV infection and matching HLA type.

TCRdb reprocessed the reads via MiXCR and lists one record per CDR3 protein. Of about 330,000 distinct CDR3 sequences listed, approximately 9.5% were seen once; the top ten hold around 4%. For this clonotype: The target antigen is unknown.

Study conclusions and caveats: Within the response measured ex vivo, HLA-C-restricted CMV-specific TCR beta clonotypes were dominant.

The CDR3 is 15 residues long. V lost 4 bases to trimming and J lost 4 bases, with 13 bases between them. Germline CDR1 is LNHDA and CDR2 is SQIVND (reference sequence). The specimen was PBMCs. The rearrangement links TRBV19 to TRBJ1-4; TRBD1 might be the D (5 bases). The TCR sequence derives from a human donor in good health (CMV status not recorded). Some clones in this sample may be carry-over from other donors' samples. The CDR3 here is CASSSAGPDNEKLFF. The DNA for the CDR3 is TGTGCCAGTAGTAGTGCGGGACCGGATAATGAAAAACTGTTTTTT.